This T cell receptor beta chain is drawn from a study of blood T cell repertoires in COVID-19. Study background: The samples span acute and convalescent COVID-19 from the United States, Italy and Spain. PBMCs, B-cell-depleted T cells, or T cells provided the cDNA or gDNA that made up the material.

The germline V gene has CDR1 MDHEN and CDR2 SYDVKM. This CDR3 has 16 residues. V was pared by 4 bases and J by 5 bases, with 8 bases of the junction left unmatched. Some clones are missing from TCRdb's copy, which holds only in-frame ones; the method was immunoSEQ multiplex PCR. Of about 190,000 clones in the sample, roughly 86% are singletons; the top ten hold 20% to 25%. This receptor was identified in a woman in her thirties or forties in a cohort exposed to, infected with or recovered from COVID-19 (not recorded which). The chain joins TRBV28 to TRBJ1-4; 9 bases line up with TRBD1. Sequenced input: PBMCs or T cells enriched from blood (not recorded which). The CDR3 here is CASSSGTGTLNEKLFF. The CDR3 DNA sequence: TGTGCCAGCAGTTCCGGGACAGGGACTTTGAATGAAAAACTGTTTTTT.